This TCR beta chain appears in the sequencing data of a study of monozygotic twins with inflammatory bowel disease. Germline assignment: CDR1 KGHDR and CDR2 SFDVKD. This CDR3 region has 15 residues. From roughly 3,300 ng of total RNA, each TCR library was prepared. Template switching appended UMIs that held a 6-nucleotide sample barcode. For each CDR3 protein, TCRdb gives one entry from its re-call of the 5' RACE reads, without DNA. Recorded for this sample: approximately 150,000 distinct CDR3 sequences. The chain carries TRBV24-1 and TRBJ2-7; TCRdb's D gene call, TRBD1, goes unchecked for lack of DNA. Sequencing was done on a sample of blood. The sequence was obtained from a human donor with ulcerative colitis or Crohn's disease, or a healthy co-twin of an affected twin (not recorded which). The CDR3 loop reads CATSDLGDRVYEQYF.